This T cell receptor beta chain was sequenced for a study of T cell changes during pregnancy in multiple sclerosis. Germline V gene data show CDR1 as SGHRS and CDR2 as YFSETQ. This CDR3 contains 17 residues. The J segment lost 6 bases and the V segment lost 6 bases, leaving 18 bases of the junction unmatched. Profiling relied on immunoSEQ multiplex PCR, and the TCRdb table lists in-frame clones only, not all of them. The repertoire holds 70,000 to 80,000 clones, with roughly 94% as singletons. The sample here was peripheral blood, taken in the third trimester of pregnancy. The V and J genes are TRBV5-1 and TRBJ2-1; TRBD2 matches at 7 bases. The sequence came from a female donor with multiple sclerosis, enrolled in a pregnancy study. The CDR3 DNA is TGCGCCAGCACCTTATACAGCGCGGGGGTCTCTGGCAATGAGCAGTTCTTC. This codes for CASTLYSAGVSGNEQFF.